This TCR beta chain stems from a study of T cells in Graves' hyperthyroidism and ophthalmopathy. Per the germline V gene, CDR1 is SGHAT and CDR2 is FQNNGV. This CDR3 contains 16 residues. V lost 6 bases and J lost 8, with 25 bases in between. This clonotype came up many times. Amplification of TCR beta CDR3 regions used RNA as the template. The HTBI primer set served for first-round RT-PCR of the TCR CDR3. TCRdb processed the multiplex PCR reads anew with MiXCR; each CDR3 protein has one entry. The data hold some 600,000 distinct CDR3 sequences, with approximately 15% observed a single time. The genes are TRBV11-2 and TRBJ1-2; the D gene is possibly TRBD1 (6 bases). The sequenced material came from blood. This TCR was recovered from a woman under 40 with Graves' hyperthyroidism that later progressed to Graves' ophthalmopathy. The CDR3 loop reads CASRPIRGEKGSGYTF. As DNA, the CDR3 is TGTGCCAGCAGGCCTATTAGGGGGGAAAAGGGAAGCGGCTACACCTTC.